These T cell receptor beta chains were read from a single sample in a study of blood T cell repertoires in COVID-19. Libraries were prepared by immunoSEQ multiplex PCR; TCRdb keeps only in-frame clonotypes and omits some of them. The data show over 90,000 clones, about 90% seen once. The sample comprised peripheral blood. The source of these receptors is a human donor in a cohort sampled during active COVID-19. Each CDR3 is given with its conserved first and last residue. The order of the fields is V gene, clone size, J gene, D gene, CDR3 DNA, CDR3 protein. The D gene is left open where the match is weak. For some rows the clone size is stated as once, few or many, or as a class when expanded; others skip it.

v_call: TRBV6-5
clone_size: -
j_call: TRBJ2-1
d_call: -
cdr3_nt: TGTGCCAGCAGTTACTCCCCGAGTGTCAATGAGCAGTTCTTC
cdr3_aa: CASSYSPSVNEQFF

v_call: TRBV11-2
clone_size: -
j_call: TRBJ2-7
d_call: -
cdr3_nt: TGTGCCAGCAGCTTAGTTCTTAGGTCAGGCTACGAGCAGTACTTC
cdr3_aa: CASSLVLRSGYEQYF

v_call: TRBV19
clone_size: -
j_call: TRBJ1-4
d_call: -
cdr3_nt: TGTGCCAGTAGTATACAGGGGCTAAATGAAAAACTGTTTTTT
cdr3_aa: CASSIQGLNEKLFF

v_call: TRBV5-4
clone_size: -
j_call: TRBJ2-7
d_call: TRBD1
cdr3_nt: TGTGCCAGCAGCTGGGGACAGGTCGGGGGCCTCGAGCAGTACTTC
cdr3_aa: CASSWGQVGGLEQYF

v_call: TRBV6-6
clone_size: -
j_call: TRBJ1-5
d_call: -
cdr3_nt: TGTGCCAGCACCTTTTTGCTAGGACAGCCCCAGCATTTT
cdr3_aa: CASTFLLGQPQHF

v_call: TRBV7-9
clone_size: -
j_call: TRBJ2-7
d_call: TRBD2
cdr3_nt: TGTGCCAGCAGCGTGGGGGAGGGGACTAGCTCGGGCTACGAGCAGTACTTC
cdr3_aa: CASSVGEGTSSGYEQYF

v_call: TRBV5-1
clone_size: -
j_call: TRBJ2-1
d_call: -
cdr3_nt: TGCGCCAGCAGCTTGGTGGACAGTGTCTACAATGAGCAGTTCTTC
cdr3_aa: CASSLVDSVYNEQFF

v_call: TRBV28
clone_size: -
j_call: TRBJ1-1
d_call: TRBD1
cdr3_nt: TGTGCCAGCAGTCCGAGTTCTCAGGGGGCGTGGACTGAAGCTTTCTTT
cdr3_aa: CASSPSSQGAWTEAFF

v_call: TRBV18
clone_size: -
j_call: TRBJ1-3
d_call: TRBD1
cdr3_nt: TGTGCCAGCTCACCCCCCGGGACAGGGTCGTATGGAAACACCATATATTTT
cdr3_aa: CASSPPGTGSYGNTIYF

v_call: TRBV10-1
clone_size: -
j_call: TRBJ2-3
d_call: -
cdr3_nt: TGCGCCAGCAGTGGACCCCGAGATACGCAGGAGTATTTT
cdr3_aa: CASSGPRDTQEYF

v_call: TRBV5-1
clone_size: -
j_call: TRBJ2-3
d_call: TRBD2
cdr3_nt: TGCGCCAGCAGCTTGACCTCCGGGACTAGCAGTTCCACAGATACGCAGTATTTT
cdr3_aa: CASSLTSGTSSSTDTQYF

v_call: TRBV5-1
clone_size: -
j_call: TRBJ1-4
d_call: -
cdr3_nt: TGCGCCAGCAGCCCTCTCCCCAGGGAGGGTGAAAAACTGTTTTTT
cdr3_aa: CASSPLPREGEKLFF

v_call: TRBV7-8
clone_size: -
j_call: TRBJ1-5
d_call: TRBD1
cdr3_nt: TGTGCCAGCAGCTTAGGCAGGGGGCGCGAGGTGGGTCAGCCCCAGCATTTT
cdr3_aa: CASSLGRGREVGQPQHF

v_call: TRBV5-1
clone_size: -
j_call: TRBJ2-3
d_call: -
cdr3_nt: TGCGCCAGCAGCTTGGTAGGCGGGGGCACAGATACGCAGTATTTT
cdr3_aa: CASSLVGGGTDTQYF

v_call: TRBV7-2
clone_size: -
j_call: TRBJ2-7
d_call: -
cdr3_nt: TGTGCCAGCAGCTTACAGCGTTCCTACGAGCAGTACTTC
cdr3_aa: CASSLQRSYEQYF

v_call: TRBV5-1
clone_size: -
j_call: TRBJ2-1
d_call: TRBD1
cdr3_nt: TGCGCCAGCCGGGACAGACGCCTTAATGAGCAGTTCTTC
cdr3_aa: CASRDRRLNEQFF

v_call: TRBV4-1
clone_size: -
j_call: TRBJ2-5
d_call: TRBD1
cdr3_nt: TGCGCCAGCAGCCAAGATCGGGGACAGGGGCGATTAGAAACCCAGTACTTC
cdr3_aa: CASSQDRGQGRLETQYF

v_call: TRBV11-2
clone_size: -
j_call: TRBJ2-1
d_call: TRBD2
cdr3_nt: TGTGCCAGCAGCAGGGACGGCTATAGCGGGTACAATGAGCAGTTCTTC
cdr3_aa: CASSRDGYSGYNEQFF

v_call: TRBV6-1
clone_size: -
j_call: TRBJ2-7
d_call: -
cdr3_nt: TGTGCCAGCAGTGAAGCGACGACAGTCCCTATTTACGAGCAGTACTTC
cdr3_aa: CASSEATTVPIYEQYF

v_call: TRBV7-2
clone_size: -
j_call: TRBJ2-1
d_call: TRBD2
cdr3_nt: TGTGCCAGCAGCTCCACGGGACTAGGCCGCAATGAGCAGTTCTTC
cdr3_aa: CASSSTGLGRNEQFF

v_call: TRBV27
clone_size: once
j_call: TRBJ2-7
d_call: -
cdr3_nt: TGTGCCAGCAGTTTCTGGGGGCGCTTTTTAACCGAGCAGTACTTC
cdr3_aa: CASSFWGRFLTEQYF

v_call: TRBV4-1
clone_size: -
j_call: TRBJ1-2
d_call: -
cdr3_nt: TGCGCCAGCAGCCCTTTGGTAACTTATGGCTACACCTTC
cdr3_aa: CASSPLVTYGYTF